This T cell receptor beta chain was obtained from a study of cytomegalovirus exposure and HLA in healthy donors. CDR3 length equals 16 residues. V lost 0 bases to trimming and J lost 7 bases, with 18 bases between them. Germline V gene data show CDR1 as MGHRA and CDR2 as YSYEKL. Points on this clone: Its antigen is still unknown.

Study conclusions and caveats: A later analysis linked some 17,000 TCR beta sequences to HLA alleles at 0.05 false discovery rate.

Vbeta (60) and Jbeta (13) primers were used in the PCR. Sequencing was performed with immunoSEQ multiplex PCR; in TCRdb, only in-frame clones are kept and a portion is missing. The data hold 160,000 or so clones, with around 80% observed a single time. This chain connects TRBV4-1 to TRBJ1-2; maybe TRBD1 (6 bases). The sequenced material came from PBMCs. The TCR was taken from a male donor in good health and CMV-seronegative. The CDR3 sequence is CASSQDGADSRGGYTF. In nucleotides, the CDR3 is TGCGCCAGCAGCCAAGATGGGGCGGACAGTCGGGGTGGCTACACCTTC.